The entry below gives a single T cell receptor (beta chain) sequence along with its context. Its antigen target is currently unknown. No much larger clone is present one base from it, and per-base qualities are unavailable. The meaning of the sample's time point label: 12 to 13 months on ibrutinib. For TCR beta library preparation, roughly 2 micrograms of genomic DNA were extracted from the cryopreserved PBMCs. Longitudinal blood samples from CLL patients on ibrutinib monotherapy were analyzed using high-throughput TCR beta sequencing. The patients were enrolled in a single-center, open-label phase 2 trial of ibrutinib monotherapy. Each clonotype received, on average, about 9.7x coverage in deep resolution sequencing performed on a MiSeq, where the target depth lay between 1 in 1 million and 1 in 200,000 T cells. TCR beta libraries were generated with the immunoSEQ hsTCRB Kit. The source study handled its data this way. ImmunoSEQ Data Assistant and ImmunoSEQ Analyzer were used for data analysis, and V, D and J genes were assigned according to IMGT definitions. Clonality, which ranges from 0 to 1, was calculated as one minus the normalized Shannon entropy of productive rearrangement frequencies. Only overrepresented clonotypes making up at least 0.05% of the repertoire of each patient were included in the public clonotype analysis. About twelve repertoires from age-matched healthy donors, obtained from immuneACCESS, served as clonality controls. TCRdb's version of the immuneACCESS table is confined to in-frame rearrangements and falls short of the full clone set. An unresolved V gene accounts for under half of the shortfall where checked; the remainder is of unknown origin. V, J and clone size were drawn from that table, and D and trimming were deduced from the DNA. Present in this sample are about 58,000 clones, about 72% of which were seen just once. The ten largest clonotypes hold about 45% of the sample.

Germline trimming amounts to 1 base on V and 0 bases on J, with 5 as the count of junction bases outside the gene matches. The CDR3 measures 16 amino acids from cysteine to phenylalanine. Kept here is only the CDR3 DNA, which spans 48 bases and is read in frame from base 1. The germline V gene sets CDR1 to SQVTM and CDR2 to ANQGSEA. This sample is part of a study of cytotoxic CD8 clonotypes in ibrutinib-treated CLL (dated by TCRdb to the early 2020s). At the level of the whole study: The cohort included about 15 treatment-naive and roughly 10 relapsed/refractory patients; about 18 were IGHV unmutated. Responses were partial in around 25 patients and complete in 2; after median about 68 months follow-up, some 15 stayed in remission and 12 progressed. Response samples were taken after a median of approximately eleven months on treatment, ranging from 6 to 36 months. On average, each sample had approximately 260,000 productive templates and more than 85,000 productive rearrangements. Longitudinal samples were available for about 30% of the 86 trial participants. Cryopreserved peripheral blood mononuclear cells were obtained before treatment, at response, and at either sustained remission or disease progression. Every remission and progressive disease sample was obtained while ibrutinib was still being received by the patients.

Overall study outcomes, separate from this receptor: Sampling times were not matched between patients in sustained remission and patients whose disease was progressing, and lymph node repertoires were not examined. Clonality increased at ibrutinib response, stayed stable in sustained remission, and fell back toward baseline at progression. At baseline, clonality was higher than in age-matched healthy donors and showed a strong correlation with circulating CD8+ T-cell counts. Public clonotypes were rare and either contracted or stayed stable during treatment, and the rise in clonality at ibrutinib response reflected the expansion of private clonotypes.

This TCR derives from a human donor with chronic lymphocytic leukemia. The starting material was PBMCs, obtained after 12 months of ibrutinib treatment. This chain joins TRBV29-1 to TRBJ2-2, and TRBD1 aligns with 7 junction nucleotides. The DNA sequence follows: TGCAGCGTTGAAGGCCTGACAGGGTCGAACACCGGGGAGCTGTTTTTT. The translation is CSVEGLTGSNTGELFF.